Each of the 22 T cell receptor beta chains below was sequenced from the same sample in a study of cytomegalovirus exposure and HLA in healthy donors. PCR amplification relied on 60 Vbeta primers (plus 13 Jbeta primers). Repertoires were generated with immunoSEQ multiplex PCR, while TCRdb's copy carries only in-frame clones and drops some. Of fewer than 150,000 clones in the sample, roughly 67% were seen once. Sequencing was carried out using PBMCs. These receptors were obtained from a young man in good health and CMV-seropositive.

This chain links TRBV2 with TRBJ2-3, with 8 nucleotides matching TRBD2. Germline V CDR1 and CDR2: SNHLY, FYNNEI. The CDR3 contains 17 residues. Trimming cost V 4 bases and J 0 bases; bases outside gene matches: 9. This chain's CDR3 is CASSVPTAGGSTDTQYF. CDR3 sequence (DNA): TGTGCCAGCAGTGTGCCTACCGCGGGGGGCAGCACAGATACGCAGTATTTT.

As for this clone: One junction end disagrees with the germline gene, perhaps due to a read error. This sequence joins TRBV6-1 and TRBJ2-5; 9 nucleotides agree with TRBD2. The CDR3 has 16 residues. Germline V lookup: CDR1 MNHNS, CDR2 SASEGT. The CDR3 DNA is TGTGCCAGCAATGAATATCTAGCGGGATCTATGGAGACCCAGTACTTC. Translated, it gives CASNEYLAGSMETQYF.

This clone showed up just a few times. This chain connects TRBV5-6 to TRBJ2-7; weak D call: TRBD1 (6 bases). The CDR3 sequence is 15 residues long. Trimming took off 0 bases at V and 2 bases at J, with 12 bases between the two ends. Germline V gene sequence: CDR1 SGHDT, CDR2 YYEEEE. The chain's CDR3 is CASSLVAGATYEQYF. The CDR3 nucleotides read TGTGCCAGCAGCTTGGTAGCAGGGGCGACCTACGAGCAGTACTTC.

CDR3 protein: CASRDTLYGYTF. Here the CDR3 DNA reads TGTGCCTCCCGGGACACCCTCTATGGCTACACCTTC. The chain carries TRBV19 and TRBJ1-2; a weak D match, TRBD1 (6 bases). There are 12 residues in the CDR3. Between the trimmed V and J ends, which lost 11 bases and 4 bases, there was a span of 14 bases. In germline, CDR1 is LNHDA, CDR2 SQIVND (reference sequence).

The J gene is TRBJ2-7, the V gene TRBV15; TRBD1 agrees at 7 bases. Germline CDR1 LNHNV, CDR2 YYDKDF (reference sequence). The CDR3 loop spans 14 amino acids. With V trimmed by 4 bases and J by 6 bases, 9 bases remained unmatched. As DNA, the CDR3 is TGTGCCACCAGCAAAGCCCGGGACAGTGCCGAGCAGTACTTC. Protein: CATSKARDSAEQYF.

The rearrangement joins TRBV2 to TRBJ2-5; maybe TRBD1 (6 bases). Trimming removed 8 bases at V and 2 bases at J, with 15 bases between. The CDR3 totals 14 residues. The germline V gene has CDR1 SNHLY and CDR2 FYNNEI. The CDR3 nucleotides read TGTGCCAGCGTCCGGGACACCGGACAAGAGACCCAGTACTTC. Translation: CASVRDTGQETQYF.

J is TRBJ1-1 and V is TRBV15; weak D call: TRBD1 (6 bases). Germline CDR1 is LNHNV and CDR2 is YYDKDF (reference sequence). CDR3 length equals 16 residues. V was shortened by 1 base and J by 0 bases, with 12 bases between the two germline ends. CDR3 sequence reads: CATSRGEGGMNTEAFF. As DNA, the CDR3 is TGTGCCACCAGCAGAGGGGAGGGGGGTATGAACACTGAAGCTTTCTTT.

The J gene is TRBJ2-7, the V gene TRBV21-1; the table's D call of TRBD1 was not tested on the DNA. TRBV21-1 is labeled a pseudogene. The CDR3 loop spans 16 amino acids. The CDR3 coding sequence is TGTGCCAGCACCATAATTGGGACAGGACAATCCTACGAGCAGTACGTC. Translation: CASTIIGTGQSYEQYV.

V gene TRBV6-5 combines with J gene TRBJ2-1; 7 positions agree with TRBD1. The CDR3 totals 13 residues. Germline CDR1 and CDR2: MNHEY and SVGAGI. J lost 4 bases, V lost 10 bases, and 7 bases had no gene match. This CDR3 is CATRMGQYNEQFF. The CDR3 DNA reads as TGTGCCACCCGCATGGGACAGTACAATGAGCAGTTCTTC.

The chain has TRBV5-4 and TRBJ2-7; 8 nucleotides line up with TRBD1. The CDR3 length is 15 residues. Losses at the gene ends were 0 bases for V and 5 bases for J; bases not matched to a gene: 7. In germline, CDR1 is SGHNT, CDR2 YYREEE (reference sequence). The CDR3 bases are TGTGCCAGCAGCTTGGGGGCAGGGGGCTATCACGAGCAGTACGTC. Its translation is CASSLGAGGYHEQYV.

V is TRBV6-5 and J is TRBJ2-1; TRBD1 is a possible D gene (5 bases). V was cut by 6 bases and J by 6 bases, with 9 bases left in between. CDR1 and CDR2 (germline): MNHEY, SVGAGI. This CDR3 contains 12 residues. CDR3 sequence reads: CASSRAGNEQFF. CDR3 DNA: TGTGCCAGCAGCAGGGCAGGCAATGAGCAGTTCTTC.

The chain combines TRBV5-5 with TRBJ1-4; D might be TRBD1 (5 bases). Per germline, CDR1 SGHKS and CDR2 YYEKEE (reference sequence). The CDR3 is 15 residues long. Trimming left V 0 bases short and J 7 bases short, with 13 bases between. The CDR3 sequence: CASSLVGRAGEKLFF. The CDR3 nucleotides are TGTGCCAGCAGCTTGGTGGGCAGGGCCGGTGAAAAACTGTTTTTT.

This rearrangement joins TRBV9 to TRBJ2-5; D is ambiguous. Trimming left V 0 bases short and J 5 bases short, with 14 bases between. Per the germline V gene, CDR1 is SGDLS and CDR2 is YYNGEE. The CDR3 consists of 15 residues. The CDR3 here is CASSVASLYSETQYF. CDR3 coding DNA: TGTGCCAGCAGCGTAGCATCACTCTACTCGGAGACCCAGTACTTC. The variable domain in full, completed from reference TRBV9 and TRBJ2-5, reads DSGVTQTPKHLITATGQRVTLRCSPRSGDLSVYWYQQSLDQGLQFLIQYYNGEERAKGNILERFSAQQFPDLHSELNLSSLELGDSALYFCASSVASLYSETQYFGPGTRLLVL.

The chain couples TRBV28 to TRBJ2-3; tentatively, D is TRBD1 (5 bases). Per the germline V gene, CDR1 is MDHEN and CDR2 is SYDVKM. The CDR3 is made up of 18 amino acids. With 5 bases removed from V and 1 base from J, the gap between germline ends came to 22 bases. The CDR3 loop reads CASSPPTRVFRRTDTQYF. DNA of the CDR3: TGTGCCAGCAGTCCACCGACCAGGGTTTTCAGGCGCACAGATACGCAGTATTTT. The full variable domain, with the rest looked up from reference TRBV28 and TRBJ2-3, is DVKVTQSSRYLVKRTGEKVFLECVQDMDHENMFWYRQDPGLGLRLIYFSYDVKMKEKGDIPEGYSVSREKKERFSLILESASTNQTSMYLCASSPPTRVFRRTDTQYFGPGTRLTVL.

The chain joins TRBV5-1 to TRBJ2-1, with a weak D call TRBD1 (10 bases). V was shortened by 4 bases and J by 5 bases, with 22 bases between the two germline ends. The length of the CDR3 is 17 residues. Germline CDR1 and CDR2: SGHRS and YFSETQ. CDR3 region: CASSEDRGVAGDNEQFF. As DNA, the CDR3 is TGCGCCAGCAGCGAGGACAGGGGGGTAGCGGGGGACAATGAGCAGTTCTTC.

CDR3 sequence: CASSGAGPTYEQYV. CDR3 nucleotide sequence: TGTGCCAGCAGTGGAGCGGGTCCGACCTACGAGCAGTACGTC. This rearrangement joins TRBV27 to TRBJ2-7; TRBD2 is a possible D gene (6 bases). From germline, CDR1 is MNHEY and CDR2 SMNVEV (reference sequence). The V and J ends lost 5 bases and 2 bases respectively, with 13 bases between them. This CDR3 has 14 amino acids.

The chain employs TRBV6-4 and TRBJ2-7; 9 bases map to TRBD2. The V and J ends lost 2 bases and 1 base, in that order; junction bases with no gene match: 6. Germline CDR1 reads MRHNA; CDR2 reads SNTAGT. The CDR3 is made up of 16 amino acids. Here the CDR3 reads CASSDGSSGESYEQYV. CDR3 in DNA: TGTGCCAGCAGTGACGGTTCTAGCGGGGAATCCTACGAGCAGTACGTC.

This chain uses TRBV5-1 with TRBJ1-1; 9 nucleotides match TRBD1. Trimming removed 4 bases from V and 0 bases from J; junction bases left unmatched: 4. Germline loops: CDR1 SGHRS, CDR2 YFSETQ. This CDR3 spans 15 amino acids. The CDR3 region has the DNA TGCGCCAGCAGCCCGGGGACAGGGATGAACACTGAAGCTTTCTTT. Amino acids: CASSPGTGMNTEAFF.

The chain is built from TRBV5-1 and TRBJ2-7, with 7 bases identical to TRBD2. The CDR3 extends over 14 amino acids. The trim removed 2 bases at V and 1 base at J, leaving 3 bases unmatched. Germline V gives CDR1 SGHRS, CDR2 YFSETQ. In nucleotides, the CDR3 is TGCGCCAGCAGCTTAGCGGGGCCGTCCTACGAGCAGTACTTC. Protein product: CASSLAGPSYEQYF.

The chain employs TRBV5-4 and TRBJ1-2; maybe TRBD1 (6 bases). The CDR3 runs to 16 residues. Germline CDR1 is SGHNT and CDR2 is YYREEE (reference sequence). Trimming removed 2 bases from V and 7 bases from J, with 21 bases in between. This CDR3 reads CASSFGVSGGRVGYTF. In DNA, the CDR3 is TGTGCCAGCAGCTTTGGTGTCTCGGGGGGGCGCGTTGGCTACACCTTC.

The CDR3 is CASSFGGSYNEQFF. CDR3 coding DNA: TGCGCCAGCAGCTTTGGCGGGAGCTACAATGAGCAGTTCTTC. The J gene is TRBJ2-1, the V gene TRBV5-1, with TRBD2 matching 7 bases. This CDR3 is 14 amino acids long. From germline, CDR1 is SGHRS and CDR2 YFSETQ. Losses at the gene ends were 2 bases for V and 3 bases for J; bases not matched to a gene: 2.

The chain combines TRBV5-1 with TRBJ1-1, with D maybe TRBD1 (5 bases). Trimming shortened V by 0 bases and J by 6 bases, and 18 bases separated the two germline ends. Germline assignment: CDR1 SGHRS and CDR2 YFSETQ. The CDR3 is 16 amino acids. CDR3 coding DNA: TGCGCCAGCAGCTTGGTTCAGGGAAAAAAGTTTGCTGAAGCTTTCTTT. It translates to CASSLVQGKKFAEAFF.